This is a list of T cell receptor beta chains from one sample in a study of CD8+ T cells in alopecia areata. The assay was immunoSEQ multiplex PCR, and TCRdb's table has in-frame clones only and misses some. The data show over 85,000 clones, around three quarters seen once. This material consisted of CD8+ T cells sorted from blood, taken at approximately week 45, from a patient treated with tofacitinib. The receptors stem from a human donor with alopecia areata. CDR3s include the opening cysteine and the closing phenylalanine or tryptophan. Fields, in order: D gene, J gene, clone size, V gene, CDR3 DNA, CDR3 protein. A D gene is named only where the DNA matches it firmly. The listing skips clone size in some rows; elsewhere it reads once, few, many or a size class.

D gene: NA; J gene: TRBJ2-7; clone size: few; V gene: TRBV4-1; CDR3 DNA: TGCGCCAGCAGCCAATCCTTGGCGAACGAGCAGTACTTC; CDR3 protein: CASSQSLANEQYF
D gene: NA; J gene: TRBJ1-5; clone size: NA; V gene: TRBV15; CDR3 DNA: TGTGCCACCAGCGCCGGGACCCTCAATCAGCCCCAGCATTTT; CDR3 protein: CATSAGTLNQPQHF
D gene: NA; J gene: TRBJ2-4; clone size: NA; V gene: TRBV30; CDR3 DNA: TGTGCCTGGAACCGGGCACCCGCGGCCAAAAACATTCAGTACTTC; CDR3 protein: CAWNRAPAAKNIQYF
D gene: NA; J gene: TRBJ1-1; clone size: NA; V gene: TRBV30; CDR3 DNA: TGTGCCTGGAGTGTGGCAGGGGCAACTGAAGCTTTCTTT; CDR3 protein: CAWSVAGATEAFF
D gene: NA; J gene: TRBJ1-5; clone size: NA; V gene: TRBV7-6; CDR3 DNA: TGTGCCAGCAGTCGAACCCTGGGGCACAATCAGCCCCAGCATTTT; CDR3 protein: CASSRTLGHNQPQHF
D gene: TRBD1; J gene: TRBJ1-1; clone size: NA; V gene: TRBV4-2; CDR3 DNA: TGTGCCAGCAGCCAAATACAGGGGGGGAACACTGAAGCTTTCTTT; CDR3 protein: CASSQIQGGNTEAFF
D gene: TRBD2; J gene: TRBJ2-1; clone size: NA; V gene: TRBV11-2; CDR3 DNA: TGTGCCAGCAGCTTAGCCCCTTGGACTAGCGGGGGCGATGAGCAGTTCTTC; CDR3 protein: CASSLAPWTSGGDEQFF
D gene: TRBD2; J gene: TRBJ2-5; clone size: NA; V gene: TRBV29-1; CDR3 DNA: TGCAGCGTTGAGTCCCAGCGGGGGGGCGGGGAGACCCAGTACTTC; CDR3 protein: CSVESQRGGGETQYF
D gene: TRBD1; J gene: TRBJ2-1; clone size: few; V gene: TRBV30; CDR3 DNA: TGTGCCTGGGCCGGGACAGGGGGATACAATGAGCAGTTCTTC; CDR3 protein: CAWAGTGGYNEQFF
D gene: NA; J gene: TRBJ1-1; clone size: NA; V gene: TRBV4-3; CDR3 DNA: TGCGCCAGCAGCCAAGTGCCTAGCAGGCCATACTCTGAAGCTTTCTTT; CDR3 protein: CASSQVPSRPYSEAFF
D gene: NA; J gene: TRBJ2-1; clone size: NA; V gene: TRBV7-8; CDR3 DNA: TGTGCCAGCAGCCAGTACCGCATCCAACTAGAACAAGCGAATGAGCAGTTCTTC; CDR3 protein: CASSQYRIQLEQANEQFF
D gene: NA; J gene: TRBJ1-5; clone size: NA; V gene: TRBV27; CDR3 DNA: TGTGCCAGCAGTTTATACTCGAGTGTTAACAATCAGCCCCAGCATTTT; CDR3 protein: CASSLYSSVNNQPQHF
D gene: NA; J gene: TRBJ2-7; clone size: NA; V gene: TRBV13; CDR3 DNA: TGTGCCAGCAGCTTAGCGGGGAAGGACGAGCAGTACTTC; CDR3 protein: CASSLAGKDEQYF
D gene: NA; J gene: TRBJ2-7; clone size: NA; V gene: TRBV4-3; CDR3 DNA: TGCGCCAGCAGCAGCGGGACAGGCTCCTACGAGCAGTACTTC; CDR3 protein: CASSSGTGSYEQYF
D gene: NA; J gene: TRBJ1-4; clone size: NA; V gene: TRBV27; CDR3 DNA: TGTGCCAGCAGTTTAAATAGGAGGGATGAAAAACTGTTTTTT; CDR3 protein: CASSLNRRDEKLFF